This passage covers 14 T cell receptor beta chains from one sample sequenced in a study of OX40 agonist ivuxolimab in advanced cancers. The repertoire was sequenced with immunoSEQ multiplex PCR; TCRdb's copy has only in-frame clones and lacks some. The table includes approximately 66,000 clones, 86% detected once. Sequenced here: CD4+ or CD8+ T cells sorted from blood, sampled in a trial of the OX40 agonist ivuxolimab. Receptors were obtained from an adult with an advanced solid tumor such as melanoma, head and neck, liver or kidney cancer.

This chain uses TRBV5-1 with TRBJ2-7, with D uncertain. The V gene lost 0 bases and the J gene lost 2 bases, with 9 bases spanning the gap. The CDR3 spans 14 residues. CDR1 and CDR2 (germline): SGHRS, YFSETQ. The CDR3 coding sequence is TGCGCCAGCAGCTTGGCGTTGGCGACCTACGAGCAGTACTTC. Protein: CASSLALATYEQYF.

This clone appeared a few times. J is TRBJ1-1 and V is TRBV18; D is unclear. Germline V gives CDR1 KGHSH, CDR2 LQKENI. CDR3 length: 13 residues. V lost 1 base, J lost 5 bases, and 8 bases lay in between. The CDR3 nucleotides read TGTGCCAGCTCACCACGGTCAGTTACTGAAGCTTTCTTT. Protein: CASSPRSVTEAFF.

The chain combines TRBV12-5 with TRBJ1-4, with 8 bases fitting TRBD1. In germline, CDR1 is LGHNT, CDR2 FRNRAP. CDR3 length equals 17 residues. Trimming cost V 1 base and J 7 bases; bases outside gene matches: 11. The CDR3 here is CASGLAHSRGRGEKLFF. The CDR3 DNA sequence: TGTGCTAGTGGTTTGGCCCATTCCAGGGGGCGAGGTGAAAAACTGTTTTTT.

The sample holds one count of this clone. The gene calls are TRBV6-5 and TRBJ1-2, with TRBD1 as a possible D gene (6 bases). Germline assignment: CDR1 MNHEY and CDR2 SVGAGI. The CDR3 runs 13 residues. Trimming took 7 bases from V and 5 from J, leaving 14 bases between them. CDR3 in amino acids: CASTPDRTYGYTF. Here the CDR3 DNA reads TGTGCCAGCACCCCCGACAGGACGTATGGCTACACCTTC.

This chain connects TRBV7-8 to TRBJ2-2; 8 nucleotides align to TRBD1. This CDR3 is 17 amino acids long. After removal of 3 bases from V and 0 bases from J, the junction contained 6 bases not matched to a gene. Germline CDR1 and CDR2: SGHVS and FQNEAQ. The CDR3 DNA reads as TGTGCCAGCAGCTTTTCCCCGGGACAGGCGAACACCGGGGAGCTGTTTTTT. This encodes CASSFSPGQANTGELFF.

The chain links TRBV14 to TRBJ2-1, with TRBD2 matching 12 bases. CDR1 is SGHDN and CDR2 is FVKESK in the germline V gene. The CDR3 is 17 residues long. The trim removed 3 bases at V and 4 bases at J, leaving 7 bases unmatched. DNA of the CDR3: TGTGCCAGCAGCCACCCCTTCACTAGCGGGGGGTACAATGAGCAGTTCTTC. Its protein product is CASSHPFTSGGYNEQFF.

The V gene is TRBV7-8, the J gene TRBJ2-3; 8 bases align to TRBD1. Per the germline V gene, CDR1 is SGHVS and CDR2 is FQNEAQ. The CDR3 is made up of 17 amino acids. V gave up 5 bases and J gave up 2 bases; unmatched junction bases: 12. CDR3 loop: CASSPRDPGQVTDTQYF. CDR3 nucleotides: TGTGCCAGCAGCCCCCGGGACCCGGGACAGGTCACAGATACGCAGTATTTT.

The V and J genes are TRBV5-1 and TRBJ1-1; weak D call: TRBD1 (5 bases). The length of the CDR3 is 15 residues. Per germline, CDR1 SGHRS and CDR2 YFSETQ. The germline V and J ends were trimmed by 1 base and 4 bases, with 14 bases remaining between them. The CDR3 nucleotides read TGCGCCAGCAGCTTGTCCCCGTCAGGGAGCACTGAAGCTTTCTTT. Its translation is CASSLSPSGSTEAFF.

The chain uses TRBV6-5 and TRBJ1-1, with TRBD1 matching over 8 bases. CDR1 and CDR2 from the germline V gene are MNHEY and SVGAGI. Trimming at V came to 6 bases and at J to 2 bases, leaving 8 bases not matched to a gene. This CDR3 contains 15 residues. The CDR3 DNA sequence: TGTGCCAGCAGGCCGCCGGACAGGGTTAACACTGAAGCTTTCTTT. Amino acids: CASRPPDRVNTEAFF.

The chain uses TRBV5-4 and TRBJ1-6; D is uncertain. Trimming pared 3 bases from V and 10 bases from J, leaving 11 bases between. The CDR3 has 13 residues. Germline CDR1 is SGHNT and CDR2 is YYREEE (reference sequence). The CDR3 reads CASSWSPQSPLHF. In nucleotides, the CDR3 is TGTGCCAGCAGCTGGTCCCCCCAATCACCCCTCCACTTT.

The chain links TRBV5-1 to TRBJ2-4; possibly TRBD1 or TRBD2 for D (5 bases each). Germline assignment: CDR1 SGHRS and CDR2 YFSETQ. Trimming stripped 4 bases from V and 3 bases from J, with 11 bases between. The CDR3 sequence is 14 residues long. The CDR3 nucleotides are TGCGCCAGCAGCCCGGTGAGGGGCAAAAACATTCAGTACTTC. This translates into CASSPVRGKNIQYF.

The J gene is TRBJ1-2, the V gene TRBV10-3; D call uncertain. Between the trimmed V and J ends, which lost 10 bases and 1 base, there was a span of 19 bases. In germline, CDR1 is ENHRY, CDR2 SYGVKD. The CDR3 is made up of 15 amino acids. The CDR3 coding sequence is TGTGCCACCTCGTTTGCCTCAGGCAGTAACTATGGCTACACCTTC. Encoded protein: CATSFASGSNYGYTF.

This sequence joins TRBV4-1 and TRBJ1-3; D ambiguous. This CDR3 region has 15 residues. V lost 0 bases to trimming and J lost 0 bases, with 6 bases between them. The germline gives CDR1 MGHRA, CDR2 YSYEKL. The chain's CDR3 is CASSQDPVSGNTIYF. The DNA for the CDR3 is TGCGCCAGCAGCCAAGATCCAGTCTCTGGAAACACCATATATTTT.

This chain uses TRBV12-1 with TRBJ2-7; TRBD2 is taken as the D call from the table, unchecked against the DNA. TRBV12-1 is a pseudogene locus. The CDR3 spans 20 residues. The CDR3 here is CASSFDSGFCGGGTRLEQYF. The CDR3 nucleotides read TGTGCCAGCAGCTTTGATTCGGGCTTCTGTGGGGGGGGGACTCGGCTCGAGCAGTACTTC.